This T cell receptor beta chain was obtained from a study of human T cells and chemical hapten exposure. General study points: Alopecia affected the donors, so their immune response may differ from healthy people's. Controls had significantly fewer large CDR3 similarity clusters than were formed by expanded TCRs.

This clonotype was found a few times. Its antigen remains unidentified. Time point of the sample: patch test 1, 2 weeks after DPC sensitization. Treatment reported: therapeutic diphenylcyclopropenone sensitization with weekly scalp DPC. CDR3 length: 15 residues. V dropped 6 bases and J dropped 2; count of bases not matched to a gene: 7. Per the germline V gene, CDR1 is MNHNY and CDR2 is SVGAGI (reference sequence). Study processing details: A per-sample median of 95,638 TCRs was observed, with counts ranging from about 23,224 to 700,000. TCRdb fed the RACE reads into MiXCR, producing one record per CDR3 protein. None of the V and J calls come from the authors' own analysis; TCRdb made them. Altogether around 380,000 distinct CDR3 sequences are present, more than 4.5% being singletons, with the ten largest covering roughly 2.4%.

This receptor was identified in a woman aged 50 to 60 with alopecia areata. Some clones in this sample may be carry-over from other donors' samples. The sample was whole blood, taken in connection with sensitization to the hapten diphenylcyclopropenone (DPC). V is TRBV6-6 and J is TRBJ1-5; TRBD1 agrees at 7 bases. CDR3 residues: CASSLTGMGNQPQHF. CDR3 DNA: TGTGCCAGCAGCCTGACAGGGATGGGCAATCAGCCCCAGCATTTT.